This T cell receptor beta chain stems from a study of T cell changes during pregnancy in multiple sclerosis. V was clipped by 4 bases and J by 0 bases, with 12 bases between them. CDR3 length: 15 amino acids. The germline gives CDR1 LNHDA, CDR2 SQIVND (reference sequence). Measured with immunoSEQ multiplex PCR; TCRdb has only the in-frame clones, and not every one. The data contain about 48,000 clones, 85% to 95% of them singletons. The sequenced sample was CD4+ T cells from peripheral blood mononuclear cells, obtained in the first trimester of pregnancy. V is TRBV19 and J is TRBJ1-2, with D tentatively TRBD1 (5 bases). The TCR comes from a female donor with multiple sclerosis, enrolled in a pregnancy study. The CDR3 spells CASSTATVTNYGYTF. The CDR3 DNA is TGTGCCAGTAGTACGGCGACAGTAACTAACTATGGCTACACCTTC.